Given below is one T cell receptor beta chain in context. Its antigen is unidentified. The genomic DNA of each subset was split evenly across several immunoSEQ plates. Sequencing on ten immunoSEQ deep assay plates was performed for unsorted PBMC DNA. TCRdb's copy holds only in-frame clones and misses some; the assay was immunoSEQ multiplex PCR. The sample has about half a million clones, 79% seen once. Some 90 million PBMCs served as the genomic DNA source for unsorted samples. The sample comes from a study of shared clonotypes between healthy human individuals. General study findings and limits: The study drew on few donors, limiting represented genetic and exposure-history diversity.

Sequenced sample: PBMCs. This TCR derives from a woman in her thirties or forties in good health. Some clones in this sample may be carry-over from other donors' samples.

CDR3 amino acids: CASTTGSAETQYF. CDR3 DNA sequence: TGTGCCAGTACCACAGGGTCAGCAGAGACCCAGTACTTC. The rearrangement joins TRBV19 to TRBJ2-5; D is possibly TRBD1 (6 bases). This CDR3 region has 13 residues. The germline V gene has CDR1 LNHDA and CDR2 SQIVND (reference sequence). The germline V and J ends were trimmed by 7 bases and 4 bases, with 13 bases remaining between them.